This T cell receptor beta chain was retrieved from a study of CD8+ T cells in alopecia areata. Study details: Those treated were given oral tofacitinib at 5 to 10 mg twice daily. Study-level results: Shared TCR sequences were less clear between patients than in mice, possibly partly from HLA diversity.

The authors extracted RNA and reverse transcribed it into cDNA as the sequencing template. TCRdb's table, derived via immunoSEQ multiplex PCR, lists solely in-frame clones and lacks some. The table lists 90,000 to 100,000 clones, 41% of them singletons. As concerns this clone: What it binds is not known.

Peripheral blood and lesional scalp punch biopsies came from alopecia areata patients. This receptor was taken from a human donor with alopecia areata. The sequencing sample was made of CD4+ T cells sorted from blood.

The CDR3 is CASSLPQGYEQYF. The CDR3 coding sequence is TGTGCCAGCAGCTTGCCTCAGGGCTACGAGCAGTACTTC. The gene calls are TRBV5-6 and TRBJ2-7, with a weak D call TRBD1 (5 bases). There are 13 residues in the CDR3. The germline V gene encodes CDR1 SGHDT and CDR2 YYEEEE. Trimming pared 1 base from V and 3 bases from J, leaving 8 bases between. The full variable domain, in which reference TRBV5-6 and TRBJ2-7 provide the parts outside the CDR3, is DAGVTQSPTHLIKTRGQQVTLRCSPKSGHDTVSWYQQALGQGPQFIFQYYEEEERQRGNFPDRFSGHQFPNYSSELNVNALLLGDSALYLCASSLPQGYEQYFGPGTRLTVT.